Listed here are 9 T cell receptor beta chains from one sample, sequenced in a study of regulatory T cells in long-lasting Graves disease. The TCR beta library used iRepertoire HTBI primers with Arm-PCR amplification of CDR3. TCRdb independently ran MiXCR on the multiplex PCR reads; one entry per CDR3 protein. Among roughly 490,000 distinct CDR3 sequences, roughly 23% were seen once, and the ten largest hold 10% to 15%. Indicated time point: persistent/refractory GD, antithyroid drugs over 5 years with positive TRAb. PBMC RNA was the source of the TCR library. The material was peripheral blood mononuclear cells (PBMCs), obtained when the disease was refractory, from a patient treated with antithyroid drugs. Source of these receptors: a female donor with Graves disease.

This clonotype was seen repeatedly, ten times or more. The rearrangement joins TRBV20-1 to TRBJ1-1, with D unresolved. Trimming cost V 6 bases and J 1 base, with 12 bases left between them. Germline V gives CDR1 DFQATT, CDR2 SNEGSKA (reference sequence). The CDR3 extends over 13 amino acids. The CDR3 coding sequence is TGCAGTGCCGGGCGAGGCCGGAACACTGAAGCTTTCTTT. It encodes CSAGRGRNTEAFF.

V is TRBV6-1 and J is TRBJ2-5; TRBD1 matches at 9 bases. Germline V gene data show CDR1 as MNHNS and CDR2 as SASEGT. V lost 6 bases to trimming and J lost 6 bases; unmatched junction nucleotides: 2. CDR3 length: 12 amino acids. CDR3 loop: CASRDRGKTQYF. The CDR3 bases are TGTGCCAGCAGGGACAGGGGAAAGACCCAGTACTTC.

There are many counts of this clonotype. The chain links TRBV2 to TRBJ2-6; the D is unclear. The length of the CDR3 is 15 residues. Trimming pared 3 bases from V and 4 bases from J, leaving 10 bases between. Germline V lookup: CDR1 SNHLY, CDR2 FYNNEI. In DNA, the CDR3 is TGTGCCAGCAGTGACGGGTCCGCCGGGGCCAACGTCCTGACTTTC. Amino acids: CASSDGSAGANVLTF.

The rearrangement uses TRBV10-3 and TRBJ1-5, with a possible D match to TRBD1 (5 bases). The V end was cut by 6 bases, the J end by 5 bases, with 11 bases between. This CDR3 spans 13 amino acids. Germline loops: CDR1 ENHRY, CDR2 SYGVKD. CDR3 in DNA: TGTGCCATCAGGGCCAGGGACTATCAGCCCCAGCATTTT. This gives the protein CAIRARDYQPQHF.

This clonotype appeared a few times. The rearrangement joins TRBV20-1 to TRBJ2-7, with 7 nucleotides matching TRBD2. V dropped 6 bases and J dropped 5; count of bases not matched to a gene: 10. CDR1 DFQATT and CDR2 SNEGSKA come from the germline V gene (reference sequence). CDR3 length: 13 residues. The CDR3: CSAARAGVNEQYF. The CDR3, as DNA: TGCAGTGCCGCTCGGGCGGGAGTCAACGAGCAGTACTTC.

This chain uses TRBV5-1 with TRBJ1-2; D perhaps matches TRBD1 (5 bases). This CDR3 has 15 residues. The ends were cut back, 4 bases at V and 4 bases at J, with 17 bases in the middle. CDR1 is SGHRS and CDR2 is YFSETQ in the germline V gene. In DNA form, the CDR3 reads TGCGCCAGCAGCCCCGAGGGTGACGGGACCTATGGCTACACCTTC. Translating gives CASSPEGDGTYGYTF.

This clonotype was counted at least ten times. The rearrangement links TRBV28 to TRBJ2-7; D possibly matches TRBD1 or TRBD2 (5 bases each). Germline V CDR1 and CDR2: MDHEN, SYDVKM. The V end lost 5 bases, the J end lost 2 bases, and 19 bases lay between the germline ends. The CDR3 length is 16 residues. CDR3: CASSPRRDANPYEQYF. DNA of the CDR3: TGTGCCAGCAGTCCGCGTCGGGACGCAAATCCCTACGAGCAGTACTTC.

This clonotype turned up a few times. V gene TRBV6-1 combines with J gene TRBJ2-1; no firm D call. The germline gives CDR1 MNHNS, CDR2 SASEGT. This CDR3 contains 11 residues. Trimming removed 10 bases at V and 8 bases at J, with 12 bases between. CDR3 in amino acids: CATWIGDEQFF. In DNA form, the CDR3 reads TGTGCCACCTGGATTGGGGATGAGCAGTTCTTC.

This clonotype was detected a few times. The genes are TRBV30 and TRBJ1-4, with 7 positions matching TRBD1. This CDR3 spans 13 amino acids. V trimming: 4 bases; J trimming: 6 bases; junction bases outside the gene matches: 5. Per the germline V gene, CDR1 is GTSNPN and CDR2 is SVGIG (reference sequence). CDR3 sequence reads: CAWNGGGDEKLFF. The CDR3 DNA follows: TGTGCCTGGAACGGAGGGGGCGATGAAAAACTGTTTTTT.